The 2 T cell receptor beta chains listed next were all sequenced from one sample in a study of blood T cell repertoires in COVID-19. Profiling relied on immunoSEQ multiplex PCR, and the TCRdb table lists in-frame clones only, not all of them. This table has about 220,000 clones, more than 65% appearing once. The sequenced sample was peripheral blood. All receptors come from a woman of 80 years or more with acute or convalescent COVID-19.

The chain carries TRBV10-2 and TRBJ1-5, with unresolved D. The V gene's germline CDR1 is WSHSY and CDR2 SAAADI. V lost 4 bases and J lost 1, with 11 bases in between. The CDR3 sequence is 15 residues long. The CDR3 DNA is TGCGCCAGCAGTGCGGGTCTTGGGAGCAATCAGCCCCAGCATTTT. Amino acids: CASSAGLGSNQPQHF.

The chain links TRBV19 to TRBJ1-2; 7 bases align to TRBD1. After removal of 5 bases from V and 1 base from J, the junction contained 7 bases not matched to a gene. CDR3 length: 15 residues. From germline, CDR1 is LNHDA and CDR2 SQIVND (reference sequence). CDR3 amino acids: CASSPRDSFNYGYTF. Written as DNA, the CDR3 is TGTGCCAGTAGTCCCCGGGACAGTTTTAACTATGGCTACACCTTC.